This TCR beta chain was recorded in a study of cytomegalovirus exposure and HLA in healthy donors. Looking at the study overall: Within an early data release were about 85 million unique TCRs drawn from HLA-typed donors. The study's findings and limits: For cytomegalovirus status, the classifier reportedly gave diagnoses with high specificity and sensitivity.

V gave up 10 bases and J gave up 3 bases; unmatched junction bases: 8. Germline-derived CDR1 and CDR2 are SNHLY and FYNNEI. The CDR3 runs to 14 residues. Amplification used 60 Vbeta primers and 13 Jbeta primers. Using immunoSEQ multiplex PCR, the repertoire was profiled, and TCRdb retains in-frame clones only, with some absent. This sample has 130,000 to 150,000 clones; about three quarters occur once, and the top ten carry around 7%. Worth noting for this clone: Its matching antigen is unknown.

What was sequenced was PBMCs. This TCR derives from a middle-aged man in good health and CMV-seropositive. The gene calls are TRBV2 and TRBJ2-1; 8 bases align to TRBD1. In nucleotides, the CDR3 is TGTGCCATCGGACAGGGAGCTTACTACAATGAGCAGTTCTTC. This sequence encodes CAIGQGAYYNEQFF.